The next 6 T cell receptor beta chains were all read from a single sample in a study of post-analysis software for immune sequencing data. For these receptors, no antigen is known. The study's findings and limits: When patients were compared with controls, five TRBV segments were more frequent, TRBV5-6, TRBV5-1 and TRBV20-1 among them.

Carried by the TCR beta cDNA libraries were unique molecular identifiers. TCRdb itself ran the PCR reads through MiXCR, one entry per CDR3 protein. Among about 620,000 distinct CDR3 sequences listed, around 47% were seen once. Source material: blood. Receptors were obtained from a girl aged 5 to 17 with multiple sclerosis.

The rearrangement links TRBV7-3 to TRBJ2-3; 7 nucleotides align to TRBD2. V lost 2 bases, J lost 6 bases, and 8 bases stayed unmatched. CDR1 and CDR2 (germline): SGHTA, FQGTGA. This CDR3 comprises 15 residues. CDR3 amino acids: CASSLLAGVGDTQYF. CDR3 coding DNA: TGTGCCAGCAGCTTACTGGCGGGGGTAGGGGATACGCAGTATTTT.

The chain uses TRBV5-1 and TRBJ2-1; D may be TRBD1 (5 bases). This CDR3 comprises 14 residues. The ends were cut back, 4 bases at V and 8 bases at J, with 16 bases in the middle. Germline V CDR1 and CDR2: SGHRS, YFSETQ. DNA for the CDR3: TGCGCCAGCAGCAGTTTCCAGGGTGGGGATGAGCAGTTCTTC. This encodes CASSSFQGGDEQFF.

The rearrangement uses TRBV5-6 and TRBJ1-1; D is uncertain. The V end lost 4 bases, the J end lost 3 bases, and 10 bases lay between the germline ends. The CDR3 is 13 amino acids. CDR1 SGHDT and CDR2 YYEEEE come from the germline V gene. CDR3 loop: CASSPDEDTEAFF. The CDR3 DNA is TGTGCCAGCAGCCCTGACGAGGACACTGAAGCTTTCTTT.

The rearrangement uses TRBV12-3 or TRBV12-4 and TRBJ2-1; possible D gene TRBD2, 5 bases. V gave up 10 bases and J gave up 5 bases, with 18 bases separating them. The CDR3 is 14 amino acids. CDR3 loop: CAISETGSNNEQFF. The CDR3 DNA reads TGTGCCATTTCGGAAACGGGAAGTAACAATGAGCAGTTCTTC.

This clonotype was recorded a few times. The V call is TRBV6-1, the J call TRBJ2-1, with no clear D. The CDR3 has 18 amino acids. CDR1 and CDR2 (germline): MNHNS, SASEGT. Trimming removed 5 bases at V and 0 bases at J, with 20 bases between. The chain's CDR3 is CASSLKIAYPSSYNEQFF. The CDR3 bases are TGTGCCAGCAGTCTAAAAATTGCCTACCCAAGCTCCTACAATGAGCAGTTCTTC.

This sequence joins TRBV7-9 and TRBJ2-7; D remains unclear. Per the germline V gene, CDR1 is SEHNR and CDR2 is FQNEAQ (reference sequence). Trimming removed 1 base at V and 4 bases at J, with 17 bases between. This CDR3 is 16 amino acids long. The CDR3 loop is CASSLGTGGKRYEQYF. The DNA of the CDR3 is TGTGCCAGCAGCTTAGGGACCGGTGGGAAAAGGTACGAGCAGTACTTC.